These T cell receptor beta chains were read from a single sample in a study of cytomegalovirus exposure and HLA in healthy donors. The repertoire was sequenced with immunoSEQ multiplex PCR; TCRdb's copy has only in-frame clones and lacks some. The sample consists of about 190,000 clones, over 70% of them appearing once. The sequenced sample was PBMCs. These receptors all stem from a woman aged 30 to 39 in good health and CMV-seropositive. The CDR3 runs from the conserved cysteine through the conserved F or W. A D gene is named only where the DNA matches it firmly. Clone size is given for some rows only: seen once, a few or many times, or a class if the clone is expanded.

cdr3_nt: TGTGCCAGCAGCCTTGAGACAGGACTGAGCTCCTACAATGAGCAGTTCTTC
cdr3_aa: CASSLETGLSSYNEQFF
clone_size: -
j_call: TRBJ2-1
d_call: -
v_call: TRBV11-3

cdr3_nt: TGTGCCAGCAGTGAACGCCGGTCGAAGGGAAACACCATATATTTT
cdr3_aa: CASSERRSKGNTIYF
clone_size: -
j_call: TRBJ1-3
d_call: -
v_call: TRBV6-1

cdr3_nt: TGTGCCAGCAGGCTCCTAAAAGCGGGGGATTACAATGAGCAGTTCTTC
cdr3_aa: CASRLLKAGDYNEQFF
clone_size: -
j_call: TRBJ2-1
d_call: TRBD2
v_call: TRBV28

cdr3_nt: TGTGCCAGCAGCTTGGGCAGGGGGCTAACAGATACGCAGTATTTT
cdr3_aa: CASSLGRGLTDTQYF
clone_size: -
j_call: TRBJ2-3
d_call: TRBD1
v_call: TRBV5-4

cdr3_nt: TGTGCCAGCAGCTTAGAAGCCCAGGTTTTTTCCTACGAGCAGTACTTC
cdr3_aa: CASSLEAQVFSYEQYF
clone_size: -
j_call: TRBJ2-7
d_call: -
v_call: TRBV7-6

cdr3_nt: TGTGCCAGCAGCCAAGAGTTGCGAGGGGCAGGGGATGAAAAACTGTTTTTT
cdr3_aa: CASSQELRGAGDEKLFF
clone_size: -
j_call: TRBJ1-4
d_call: -
v_call: TRBV4-2

cdr3_nt: TGTGCCAGCAGCCCGGGACTGGGACTCTATGGCTACACCTTC
cdr3_aa: CASSPGLGLYGYTF
clone_size: -
j_call: TRBJ1-2
d_call: -
v_call: TRBV28

cdr3_nt: TGTGCCAGCCTAGACAGCCGATTACTCTATGGCTACACCTTC
cdr3_aa: CASLDSRLLYGYTF
clone_size: once
j_call: TRBJ1-2
d_call: -
v_call: TRBV6-1

cdr3_nt: TGTGCCATCAGTGACATCACCGGGACTAGCGGTACCGGGGAGCTGTTTTTT
cdr3_aa: CAISDITGTSGTGELFF
clone_size: few
j_call: TRBJ2-2
d_call: TRBD2
v_call: TRBV10-3

cdr3_nt: TGTGCCAGCAGCTTATGGAACACGGCAGGCAAGAACACTGAAGCTTTCTTT
cdr3_aa: CASSLWNTAGKNTEAFF
clone_size: -
j_call: TRBJ1-1
d_call: -
v_call: TRBV7-6

cdr3_nt: TGTGCCAGCAGCTTGGCCCTAGCGGGTGCCTACAATGAGCAGTTCTTC
cdr3_aa: CASSLALAGAYNEQFF
clone_size: -
j_call: TRBJ2-1
d_call: TRBD2
v_call: TRBV5-6

cdr3_nt: TGTGCCAGCAGCTTTCCAACTAGCGGGATTAGCACAGATACGCAGTATTTT
cdr3_aa: CASSFPTSGISTDTQYF
clone_size: -
j_call: TRBJ2-3
d_call: TRBD2
v_call: TRBV7-9

cdr3_nt: TGTGCCAGCAGCGTTAACTTTGACAGAAACTATGGCTACACCTTC
cdr3_aa: CASSVNFDRNYGYTF
clone_size: -
j_call: TRBJ1-2
d_call: -
v_call: TRBV2

cdr3_nt: TGTGCCAGTAGTATAAGGCAGGGAATTGAAGCTTTCTTT
cdr3_aa: CASSIRQGIEAFF
clone_size: few
j_call: TRBJ1-1
d_call: -
v_call: TRBV19

cdr3_nt: TGTGCCAGCACCTCGGCCGACAGGGTGGGTGACTATGGCTACACCTTC
cdr3_aa: CASTSADRVGDYGYTF
clone_size: -
j_call: TRBJ1-2
d_call: TRBD1
v_call: TRBV28

cdr3_nt: TGCGCCAGCAGCCAAGCCGGGACTAGCGGGACTCACTACGAGCAGTACTTC
cdr3_aa: CASSQAGTSGTHYEQYF
clone_size: -
j_call: TRBJ2-7
d_call: TRBD2
v_call: TRBV4-1

cdr3_nt: TGTGCCAGCAGTTCAGCACTAGCCCAAGAGACCCAGTACTTC
cdr3_aa: CASSSALAQETQYF
clone_size: few
j_call: TRBJ2-5
d_call: -
v_call: TRBV7-2

cdr3_nt: TGTGCCAGCAGTTCCCCTTCCTACGAGCAGTACTTC
cdr3_aa: CASSSPSYEQYF
clone_size: -
j_call: TRBJ2-7
d_call: -
v_call: TRBV27

cdr3_nt: TGTGCCAGCAGTGTCCTAGCGGGAGGCACAGATACGCAGTATTTT
cdr3_aa: CASSVLAGGTDTQYF
clone_size: few
j_call: TRBJ2-3
d_call: TRBD2
v_call: TRBV6-4

cdr3_nt: TGTGCCAGCAGTTTAGCACGAGAAACCAAAAACATTCAGTACTTC
cdr3_aa: CASSLARETKNIQYF
clone_size: -
j_call: TRBJ2-4
d_call: -
v_call: TRBV27

cdr3_nt: TGTGCCAGCAGTGAAAGACTAGCGGGGGATTACGAGCAGTACTTC
cdr3_aa: CASSERLAGDYEQYF
clone_size: once
j_call: TRBJ2-7
d_call: TRBD2
v_call: TRBV6-1

cdr3_nt: TGTGCCAGCAGCCAGGGACTAGCGGCCCAAACGGGGGAGCTGTTTTTT
cdr3_aa: CASSQGLAAQTGELFF
clone_size: -
j_call: TRBJ2-2
d_call: TRBD2
v_call: TRBV11-2

cdr3_nt: TGTGCCAGTAGTATCGGAGGATCGTCCAATGAGCAGTTCTTC
cdr3_aa: CASSIGGSSNEQFF
clone_size: -
j_call: TRBJ2-1
d_call: -
v_call: TRBV19

cdr3_nt: TGCGCCAGCAGCCAAGATGGCGGGAGGGGCACAGATACGCAGTATTTT
cdr3_aa: CASSQDGGRGTDTQYF
clone_size: -
j_call: TRBJ2-3
d_call: TRBD2
v_call: TRBV4-1

cdr3_nt: TGTGCCAGCAGCCGGGAAACTGAAGCTTTCTTT
cdr3_aa: CASSRETEAFF
clone_size: -
j_call: TRBJ1-1
d_call: -
v_call: TRBV5-4

cdr3_nt: TGTGCCAGCACCGGAGGCTGGGAGTTCTCCTACGAGCAGTACTTC
cdr3_aa: CASTGGWEFSYEQYF
clone_size: -
j_call: TRBJ2-7
d_call: -
v_call: TRBV6-1

cdr3_nt: TGTGCCAGCAGTGAAACAGGGGGGCAGGAGACCCAGTACTTC
cdr3_aa: CASSETGGQETQYF
clone_size: -
j_call: TRBJ2-5
d_call: TRBD1
v_call: TRBV6-1

cdr3_nt: TGTGCCAGCAGTCCACGGGAGGGGGCAACTAATGAAAAACTGTTTTTT
cdr3_aa: CASSPREGATNEKLFF
clone_size: -
j_call: TRBJ1-4
d_call: -
v_call: TRBV28

cdr3_nt: TGTGCCAGCAGTTTAGGACAGGGGTATAATGAAAAACTGTTTTTT
cdr3_aa: CASSLGQGYNEKLFF
clone_size: once
j_call: TRBJ1-4
d_call: TRBD1
v_call: TRBV28

cdr3_nt: TGTGCCAGCAGCTTGAGTGGACAGGGTAGCACTGAAGCTTTCTTT
cdr3_aa: CASSLSGQGSTEAFF
clone_size: -
j_call: TRBJ1-1
d_call: TRBD1
v_call: TRBV5-8

cdr3_nt: TGTGCCAGTAGTATAGGGCGGTCCTACGAGCAGTACTTC
cdr3_aa: CASSIGRSYEQYF
clone_size: -
j_call: TRBJ2-7
d_call: -
v_call: TRBV19

cdr3_nt: TGTGCCAGCAGTCACTTGGACAGTCCTGGCTACACCTTC
cdr3_aa: CASSHLDSPGYTF
clone_size: -
j_call: TRBJ1-2
d_call: -
v_call: TRBV27

cdr3_nt: TGTGCCAGCAGTAAAGGTCAGGGAAGGGATGGCTACACCTTC
cdr3_aa: CASSKGQGRDGYTF
clone_size: -
j_call: TRBJ1-2
d_call: -
v_call: TRBV7-9

cdr3_nt: TGTGCCAGCAGATTAGGGGGCGGAAAAAACATTCAGTACTTC
cdr3_aa: CASRLGGGKNIQYF
clone_size: once
j_call: TRBJ2-4
d_call: TRBD1
v_call: TRBV6-1

cdr3_nt: TGCGCCAGCAGCTTGGCCGGGGGGCCCCAAGAGACCCAGTACTTC
cdr3_aa: CASSLAGGPQETQYF
clone_size: few
j_call: TRBJ2-5
d_call: -
v_call: TRBV5-1

cdr3_nt: TGTGCCAGCTCTGGGACAGCCTACGAGCAGTACTTC
cdr3_aa: CASSGTAYEQYF
clone_size: once
j_call: TRBJ2-7
d_call: TRBD1
v_call: TRBV18

cdr3_nt: TGTGCCAGCAGCGCGGCGATTCAGACAGTCGAGCAGTACTTC
cdr3_aa: CASSAAIQTVEQYF
clone_size: -
j_call: TRBJ2-7
d_call: -
v_call: TRBV7-9

cdr3_nt: TGCGCCAGCAGCTTGGTAACAGGGGGCTACAATGAGCAGTTCTTC
cdr3_aa: CASSLVTGGYNEQFF
clone_size: -
j_call: TRBJ2-1
d_call: TRBD1
v_call: TRBV5-1

cdr3_nt: TGTGCCAGCAGCTCCGCCGGGACTGTCTCCTACGAGCAGTACTTC
cdr3_aa: CASSSAGTVSYEQYF
clone_size: -
j_call: TRBJ2-7
d_call: -
v_call: TRBV7-9

cdr3_nt: TGTGCCAGCAGGACACTAGCGGGAGGTCACAATGAGCAGTTCTTC
cdr3_aa: CASRTLAGGHNEQFF
clone_size: -
j_call: TRBJ2-1
d_call: TRBD2
v_call: TRBV2

cdr3_nt: TGTGCCAGCAGTGAACAGGGGGCTGCTCGAGAGACCCAGTACTTC
cdr3_aa: CASSEQGAARETQYF
clone_size: -
j_call: TRBJ2-5
d_call: TRBD1
v_call: TRBV2

cdr3_nt: TGTGCCAGCAAGTCTAGCGGACTCTACAATGAGCAGTTCTTC
cdr3_aa: CASKSSGLYNEQFF
clone_size: -
j_call: TRBJ2-1
d_call: TRBD2
v_call: TRBV2

cdr3_nt: TGTGCCAGCAGTGACGGAGGGAGCAATCAGCCCCAGCATTTT
cdr3_aa: CASSDGGSNQPQHF
clone_size: -
j_call: TRBJ1-5
d_call: -
v_call: TRBV6-1

cdr3_nt: TGCGCCAGCAGCTTGGTTGGAGGGAATATGAACACTGAAGCTTTCTTT
cdr3_aa: CASSLVGGNMNTEAFF
clone_size: -
j_call: TRBJ1-1
d_call: -
v_call: TRBV5-1

cdr3_nt: TGTGCCAGCAGCCAAGGGCCGGGACATCCTAACTATGGCTACACCTTC
cdr3_aa: CASSQGPGHPNYGYTF
clone_size: -
j_call: TRBJ1-2
d_call: -
v_call: TRBV14